Included here is one TCR beta chain sequence, with context. This receptor's antigen is unknown. Base qualities are missing; no much larger clone stands one base away. The sample carries other DNA sequences with the same CDR3. The sample's time point, from its label and the paper: baseline before first vaccination. Samples from vaccinated people were obtained from the UK trials COV001 and COV002, which included a single-blind randomized controlled phase 2/3 trial of AZD1222 (ChAdOx1 nCoV-19) in healthy adults. Trial participant PBMC samples were collected at day 0 and day 28 after the second dose for TCRbeta chain sequencing. The data are from a study of T cell responses to AZD1222 COVID-19 vaccine (dated by TCRdb to about 2021). General notes on the study: AZD1222 recipients given second doses at about 4 weeks or at about 12 weeks were pooled, since spike-specific TCR depth and breadth were not found to differ between the two schedules. A total of approximately 230 trial participants underwent TCR sequencing, of whom 200 to 220 received two doses of AZD1222 and some 25 received two doses of the MenACWY control vaccine. Trial participants were enrolled into age subgroups of 18-55, 56-69 and 70-plus years, which contained around 150, 29 and 61 TCR-sequenced participants, respectively.

The cysteine opens and the phenylalanine closes a CDR3 of 14 amino acids. Only the CDR3 DNA stays, 42 bases, in frame from base 1. The germline ends are 11 bases apart after V is trimmed by 1 base and J by 4 bases. The germline V gene yields SGHAT for CDR1 and FQNNGV for CDR2. On the study overall, not on this receptor specifically: In the small 56-69-year group, the increase in depth fell short of significance, most likely because of low power. CD4 TCRs associated with the vaccine covered the entire spike protein, and the dominant responses were in regions 160-218 and 743-854. Because no samples from the day 14 peak response were available, repertoires could be characterized only after the peak T cell response. Conclusions about previously exposed vaccinees are limited because only six or seven AZD1222 recipients were SARS-CoV-2 seropositive at baseline. Reportedly, close to half of the unique spike-specific TCRs recognized epitopes lying outside the regions that are mutated in the B.1.351 and B.1.1.7 variants. A significant rise in spike-specific TCR breadth and depth was observed after two AZD1222 doses relative to day 0 and relative to MenACWY recipients. Participants were mostly white British and included more females than males, and it was suggested by the authors that clonal diversity may have been underestimated.

The CDR3 regions of human TCRbeta chains were analyzed by immunosequencing. On the study's bioinformatics: Repertoire TCRs were matched against a reference library of SARS-CoV-2-specific TCRs generated with the MIRA antigen-specificity platform. Breadth was defined as the fraction of unique TCRs that were SARS-CoV-2-associated. Depth was defined as the fraction of total T cells that were SARS-CoV-2-associated. Using the MIRA data, each spike-specific TCR was assigned both to the spike region to which the TCR was reactive and to a CD4 or CD8 class. Log10-transformed breadth and depth values were compared by one-way ANOVA with Sidak's multiple comparisons tests. In its TCRdb copy, this immuneACCESS table keeps in-frame sequences only and misses some clones. Where compared with another copy, unresolved V genes explain less than half of these, and the others have no known cause. V and J calls and clone size are copied from that table; D and trimming were computed from the DNA. The sample has roughly 140,000 clones on record, around nine tenths of them singletons. Approximately 5% of the sample is in the top ten clones.

Specimen: peripheral blood, collected on day 0 of AZD1222 vaccination. The rearrangement combines TRBV11-2 with TRBJ2-7; the D gene is possibly TRBD2, with 6 bases matching. The source of this sequence is an adult in good health. The nucleotides read TGTGCCAGCAGCTTAGGGCAAGGAGGGTACGAGCAGTACTTC. Its translation reads: CASSLGQGGYEQYF.